This T cell receptor beta chain emerged from a study of blood T cell repertoires in COVID-19. CDR3 length: 16 amino acids. Germline-derived CDR1 and CDR2 are MRHNA and SNTAGT. Trimming removed 4 bases at V and 3 bases at J, with 16 bases between. Sequencing was performed with immunoSEQ multiplex PCR; in TCRdb, only in-frame clones are kept and a portion is missing. The sample shows about 210,000 clones, about nine tenths of them seen only once. The study drew participants aged about 18 to 95 years from 20 to 30 US areas. The chain joins TRBV6-4 to TRBJ2-1; D is possibly TRBD2 (5 bases). The specimen sequenced was PBMCs or T cells enriched from blood (not recorded which). The receptor was derived from a man aged 25 to 40 in a cohort exposed to, infected with or recovered from COVID-19 (not recorded which). The CDR3 DNA is TGTGCCAGCAGTGCCGAGGACTCGACCCTCTACAATGAGCAGTTCTTC. Protein: CASSAEDSTLYNEQFF.